This entry describes one TCR beta chain. No antigen is known for it. The sample belongs to a study of CD8 T cells in ankylosing spondylitis. Notes on the study in general: Disease-linked clones were found to be CD8+ and relatively rare in peripheral blood. There was a TCR beta motif, made of roughly eight highly homologous variants, that appeared characteristic of ankylosing spondylitis blood.

TCRdb reanalysed the 5' RACE reads using MiXCR and keeps one entry per CDR3 protein. The table records some 840,000 distinct CDR3 sequences, 12% of them present only once. This TCR came from a male donor with ankylosing spondylitis. The sequencing sample was made of blood, either unsorted or a sorted T cell fraction (not recorded which).

CDR3 nucleotides: TGCGCCAGCAGAGAGGCAGGGTTCTATGGCTACACCTTC. It specifies CASREAGFYGYTF. V is TRBV5-1 and J is TRBJ1-2, with D perhaps TRBD1 (5 bases). V lost 5 bases and J 4 bases, leaving 12 bases between the germline ends. CDR1 and CDR2 (germline): SGHRS, YFSETQ. The CDR3 covers 13 residues.